This T cell receptor beta chain was captured in a study of cytomegalovirus exposure and HLA in healthy donors (dated by TCRdb to the late 2010s). Study-wide context: An earlier analysis of some 620 of the donors reported about 280 Gb of sequence data and roughly 120 million unique TCR beta sequences obtained from around 170 million T cells. An early release that covered 500 to 800 HLA-typed donors contained 300 to 350 gigabases of sequencing data and about 84 million unique TCR sequences. Of the roughly 410 genotyped donors, more than 75% were placed in the genetic ancestry cluster associated with self-reported Caucasian donors. The aim of the study was to test whether cataloging public T cell receptors could identify signatures of past pathogen exposure. The study used immunosequencing to profile the T cell repertoires of 666 subjects and linked those repertoires to cytomegalovirus serostatus. Along with the approximately 670-subject first cohort, a separate validation cohort of some 130 different subjects was used. The study combined high-throughput TCR immunosequencing, statistical association of individual TCRs with disease status, and machine learning to predict cytomegalovirus infection status. To study patterns of TCR occurrence, a later analysis re-analyzed previously published TCR beta repertoires from around 700 donors and added high-resolution HLA genotyping. In the later analysis, no new phenotypic data were used to find candidate immune exposures; instead, reliance was placed on TCR beta sequences and their occurrence across donors. To decide whether each TCR beta V gene segment behaved as functional or pseudogenic, an earlier analysis of 587 of the donors relied on high-throughput TCR beta sequencing. Donor age, sex, ethnicity and CMV serostatus were compiled together with the repertoire data. Genome-wide SNP genotypes for about three fifths of the roughly 670 donors were used in a later genetic analysis, which treated that subset as a discovery cohort. All discovery cohort repertoires had been generated using a single sequencing platform. HLA typing covered class I and class II loci at four-digit resolution. The number of donors typed differed by locus, with roughly 629-640 for A, B, C, DRB1 and DQB1, about 500 for DQA1, under 610 for DPA1, and approximately 470 for DPB1. Because of strong linkage in the cohort, a few DR-DQ haplotypes were treated as single units for association and clustering. Across about 380 genotyped donors of the cohort, an average of approximately 220,000 unique TCR beta nucleotide sequences per donor were sequenced, and 15% to 20% of those sequences were non-productive.

Sequences SEHNR (CDR1) and FQNEAQ (CDR2) are obtained from the germline V gene (reference sequence). Measured from the cysteine to the phenylalanine, the CDR3 is 14 residues long. CDR3 DNA is the only sequence kept; it has 42 bases, read in frame from the first base. Trimming leaves V shorter by 4 bases and J shorter by 5 bases, with the junction holding 5 bases beyond the gene matches. The study at large found these results: A later genetic analysis associated a missense DCLRE1C variant with V-gene and J-gene trimming of TCR beta chains, and an independent cohort replicated the association. Three of the identified cytomegalovirus-associated TCR beta chains were confirmed in vitro to be specific for cytomegalovirus antigens. The study gave a list of 150 to 200 TCR beta chains associated with cytomegalovirus. Compared with the approximately 600-donor mean, donors in an Asian-associated ancestry cluster had fewer N-insertions in productive TCRs, according to a later genetic analysis. Most TCR sequences were observed very rarely across donors, whereas some public TCRs were present in many individuals. CMV serostatus was the only immune exposure information available for the cohort. According to a later analysis, most CMV-associated TCR beta chains appeared to be HLA-restricted, and the HLA associations seemed to be driven largely by CMV exposure. According to a later analysis, parvovirus B19, influenza, CMV and Epstein-Barr virus appeared linked to several top co-occurrence clusters. The sequencing pipeline was judged likely to have produced a cluster of highly shared sequence variants as a technical artifact. Some IMGT-functional V segments, including TRBV6-2 and TRBV6-3, could not be told apart with the 87-base-pair reads, so those segments were excluded. HLA typing was unavailable for some donors at each locus, so association tests used only the typed subset. Specific HLA alleles were associated with 15,000 to 20,000 TCR beta sequences at a false discovery rate of 0.05 in a later analysis. Roughly uniform sequencing depth across donors was assumed in presence/absence analyses, although this assumption may not hold. When HLA alleles, especially DR and DQ, strongly co-occurred, TCR associations were difficult to assign to individual alleles. The authors suggested that the approach could potentially be extended to other disease states and immunological phenotypes. Linkage disequilibrium might explain the correlated functional status among segregating V segments, but an unknown experimental factor could not be excluded. A later analysis found that HLA-associated TCR beta chains were more clonally expanded and had lower generation probabilities than equally common non-associated chains. In a later analysis, TCR association rates were found to vary across HLA loci, with the most associated TCRs seen for DRB1 alleles and the fewest for HLA-C alleles. Over 15 rarely observed V segments, including chromosome 9 orphons, were excluded from the earlier analysis of just under 600 of the donors because counts were too low. An earlier analysis of approximately 540 of the donors showed that most TCR beta V segments appeared in productive rearrangements either about 87% or about 30% of the time, which broadly matched IMGT annotations. A further reported finding was that TCR beta sequences accurately predicted the HLA-A and HLA-B alleles for most subjects in the first cohort. The classifier was reported to diagnose cytomegalovirus status with high specificity and sensitivity in both the original cohort and the validation cohort. This cohort had only TCR beta chains sequenced, and the lack of alpha or paired-chain data limited which features could be detected.

Libraries came from the immunoSEQ multiplex PCR assay. The multiplex PCR relied on a mix of 60 forward primers for TCR Vbeta segments and 13 reverse primers for TCR Jbeta segments. A multiplex PCR assay on genomic DNA amplified the CDR3 region of rearranged TCR beta genes. Amplified TCR beta libraries were sequenced as 87-base-pair reads on the Illumina HiSeq System. Per the authors' processing: Across the 666 repertoires, a later analysis counted tens of millions of unique TCR beta chains, approximately 12 million of which were shared by at least two donors. To remove PCR and sequencing errors, raw reads were error-corrected and collapsed into unique sequences using a nearest-neighbor algorithm that merged closely related sequences. Alignment of CDR3 sequences to IMGT reference sequences was used to assign V, D and J gene segments. For a sequence to be retained, a match of at least six nucleotides was required to both a V gene segment and a J gene segment. A rearrangement was called productive if the CDR3 had no stop codons and remained in frame with V and J, and every other rearrangement was called non-productive. Following IMGT convention, CDR3 was defined as the stretch from the second conserved V-encoded cysteine up to the conserved J-encoded phenylalanine. In an earlier analysis of around 540 of the donors, sequences lacking an unambiguous match to a single V gene segment were excluded. In an earlier analysis of several hundred of the donors, V segments were called functional above 56.7% productive rearrangements and were called segregating when the between-donor standard deviation exceeded 5%. To diagnose cytomegalovirus status from the catalog of TCR beta chain sequences, a statistical classification framework was built. In a later analysis, V and J genes were assigned by comparing TCR nucleotide sequences against IMGT/GENE-DB human TR gene sequences. The TCRdist pipeline was used in a later analysis to assign CDR3 sequences and most-parsimonious VDJ recombination scenarios. In a later analysis, every TCR beta chain was defined by the combination of its CDR3 amino acid sequence and its V-gene family, and reads without a unique V-gene family were dropped. In a later analysis, several hundred highly shared, low-generation-probability nucleotide sequences were removed to address suspected cross-contamination and a sequencing artifact. In a later analysis, a clonal expansion index was calculated for each public chain from normalized within-repertoire ranks of inferred template counts. A later analysis computed generation probabilities with a VDJ recombination model fitted to out-of-frame rearrangements, and checked the results against IGoR. Hypergeometric tests were used in a later analysis to score TCR-TCR, TCR-HLA and TCR-CMV co-occurrence, with a repertoire-size bias correction applied to the TCR pairs. False discovery rates were estimated in a later analysis by permuting HLA or CMV assignments 20 times. In a later analysis, co-occurring TCRs were grouped using DBSCAN, with TCRdist sequence similarity added in when clustering inside HLA-allele-positive subsets. Repertoires with fewer than 30,000 or more than 120,000 public chains were left out of co-occurrence clustering, as were about five repertoires with anomalous nucleotide sharing. This is the immuneACCESS table as TCRdb keeps it, with only in-frame sequences that have V and J called. A part of the clones is gone; compared with another copy, unresolved V genes explain less than half, and the rest is unexplained. The DNA gave D and trimming, while V, J and clone size come from that table. This sample holds 150,000 or so clones; about two thirds were observed only once. The ten most abundant clones make up roughly 2.5% of the sample.

A remark on this clone: The specificity of this receptor is unknown. Base qualities are missing; no much larger clone stands one base away.

The cohort consisted of some 730 healthy bone marrow donors. All cohort members were sampled while nominally healthy, although unrecorded immune exposures were likely present. CMV serostatus was positive for 289 and negative for about half of the roughly 700 cohort members, and was not recorded for this donor. Each donor provided a peripheral blood sample, and peripheral blood mononuclear cells were used for TCR beta sequencing. The Qiagen DNeasy Blood Extraction Kit was used to extract genomic DNA from the blood cell samples. Sequencing was done on a sample of PBMCs. This TCR was sampled from a human donor in good health. The sequence joins TRBV7-9 to TRBJ1-1, with 9 bases in between that match TRBD1. The sequence in DNA is TGTGCCAGCAGCTCAGACAGGGGGAGGACTGAAGCTTTCTTT. Translated, this is CASSSDRGRTEAFF.